The text below deals with one T cell receptor (beta chain). Antigen: not known. The CDR3 is made up of 13 amino acids. The germline gives CDR1 SGHRS, CDR2 YFSETQ. Trimming cost V 5 bases and J 4 bases; bases outside gene matches: 5. TCRdb's table, derived via immunoSEQ multiplex PCR, lists solely in-frame clones and lacks some. The sample carries roughly 150,000 clones, approximately 86% recorded once. This entry belongs to a study of cytomegalovirus exposure and HLA in healthy donors. Findings of the study overall: According to a later analysis, TCR clusters from the first cohort tended to co-occur in the 120 or so validation repertoires.

This clonotype was sampled from a woman between 18 and 29 years old in good health and CMV-seronegative. The sequencing sample was made of PBMCs. The chain combines TRBV5-1 with TRBJ2-7; 8 bases align to TRBD1. CDR3 DNA: TGCGCCAGCAGGCGAGACAGGGGTTACGAGCAGTACTTC. It codes for CASRRDRGYEQYF.